Below, one TCR beta chain is given with its context. The data were taken from a study of T cells in Graves' hyperthyroidism and ophthalmopathy. The wider study: Blood from the periphery was taken at initial diagnosis, before any treatment.

Trimming took off 1 base at V and 1 base at J, with 13 bases between the two ends. Germline CDR1 is SGHTA and CDR2 is FQGNSA. This CDR3 spans 16 amino acids. What was amplified from RNA transcripts were TCR beta CDR3 regions. The TCR CDR3 first-round RT-PCR relied on the HTBI primer set. TCRdb analysed the multiplex PCR reads with MiXCR anew, one entry per CDR3 protein. This sample has approximately 600,000 distinct CDR3 sequences, with around 15% found just once. The chain employs TRBV7-2 and TRBJ2-5; D is unclear. The receptor comes from a woman aged 40 to 50 with Graves' ophthalmopathy. The sequenced sample consisted of blood. The CDR3 loop is CASSLEVGRRQETQYF. In nucleotides, the CDR3 is TGTGCCAGCAGCTTAGAGGTGGGAAGGCGCCAAGAGACCCAGTACTTC.